This is a list of T cell receptor beta chains from one sample in a study of blood T cell repertoires in COVID-19. Method: immunoSEQ multiplex PCR; TCRdb's copy keeps in-frame clones and lacks some. The table lists about 180,000 clones, roughly four fifths of them singletons. The sequencing input was peripheral blood. The receptors shown here come from a human donor in a cohort sampled during active COVID-19. The CDR3 runs from the conserved cysteine through the conserved F or W. A D gene is named only where the DNA matches it firmly. Clone size is stated in some rows and not others, as once, few, many or a class when expanded.

V	D	size	J	CDR3	DNA
TRBV6-4	TRBD1	-	TRBJ2-3	CASSLDRDTDTQYF	TGTGCCAGCAGTTTGGACAGGGACACAGATACGCAGTATTTT
TRBV6-1	TRBD1	once	TRBJ2-3	CASSEAVYRGADTQYF	TGTGCCAGCAGTGAAGCGGTTTACAGGGGCGCAGATACGCAGTATTTT
TRBV5-1	TRBD1	-	TRBJ1-1	CASSLAIQGATEAFF	TGCGCCAGCAGCTTGGCCATACAGGGGGCGACTGAAGCTTTCTTT
TRBV5-4	-	-	TRBJ2-2	CASSPGTRNTGELFF	TGTGCCAGCAGCCCCGGGACAAGGAACACCGGGGAGCTGTTTTTT
TRBV9	TRBD1	-	TRBJ1-2	CASSPRTGTYGYTF	TGTGCCAGCAGCCCTAGGACAGGAACCTATGGCTACACCTTC
TRBV25-1	TRBD1	-	TRBJ1-5	CASSGGQGNQPQHF	TGTGCCAGCAGTGGGGGACAGGGCAATCAGCCCCAGCATTTT
TRBV6-5	-	-	TRBJ2-7	CASSYGQGGLYEQYF	TGTGCCAGCAGTTACGGTCAGGGGGGTTTATACGAGCAGTACTTC
TRBV11-2	TRBD1	-	TRBJ1-2	CASSPYEGQGMVKNYGYTF	TGTGCCAGCAGCCCCTATGAGGGACAGGGTATGGTTAAGAACTATGGCTACACCTTC
TRBV11-1	TRBD1	-	TRBJ1-1	CASRDRGLLGTEAFF	TGTGCCAGCAGGGACAGGGGGCTATTGGGCACTGAAGCTTTCTTT
TRBV5-1	TRBD2	-	TRBJ2-3	CASSSTSGGPTLTDTQYF	TGCGCCAGCAGCTCAACTAGCGGGGGACCAACACTCACAGATACGCAGTATTTT
TRBV28	-	-	TRBJ2-6	CASSHPSGVANVLTF	TGTGCCAGCAGCCATCCGTCCGGGGTCGCCAACGTCCTGACTTTC